This paragraph reports one T cell receptor (beta chain). The data are from a study of Tregs in tolerant kidney transplant recipients. The CDR3 covers 15 residues. The V end was cut by 5 bases, the J end by 2 bases, with 13 bases between. CDR1 is MDHEN, CDR2 SYDVKM, per germline. The repertoire was sequenced with immunoSEQ multiplex PCR; TCRdb's copy has only in-frame clones and lacks some. This table has around 66,000 clones, roughly 88% appearing once. Before regulatory T cell sorting, thawed PBMCs rested overnight at 37°C in 200 to 250 IU/ml IL-2. J is TRBJ1-5 and V is TRBV28; D is undetermined. The TCR was taken from a human donor who received a combined kidney and bone marrow transplant. The sequencing here drew on Tregs from blood, taken before the transplant. CDR3 in DNA: TGTGCCAGCAGTCCTCAGTGTAAAGGCAATCAGCCCCAGCATTTT. It yields the protein CASSPQCKGNQPQHF.